This entry lists 31 T cell receptor beta chains sequenced from one sample in a study of blood T cell repertoires in COVID-19. TCRdb's table, derived via immunoSEQ multiplex PCR, lists solely in-frame clones and lacks some. The sample holds 280,000 or so clones; 75% to 90% are singletons and the top ten take 2% to 2.5%. Sequencing was carried out using peripheral blood. The receptors shown here come from a woman aged 25-40 years who had recovered from COVID-19.

This chain uses TRBV5-5 with TRBJ2-2, with 9 positions matching TRBD1. CDR3 length: 18 amino acids. V lost 4 bases and J lost 4; bases outside the gene matches: 14. Germline V gene sequence: CDR1 SGHKS, CDR2 YYEKEE (reference sequence). CDR3 loop: CASSEDRGWDSGTGELFF. The CDR3 DNA is TGTGCCAGCAGCGAGGACAGGGGCTGGGATTCGGGCACCGGGGAGCTGTTTTTT.

The V call is TRBV5-6, the J call TRBJ2-7, with TRBD2 matching over 10 bases. Germline trimming cut 5 bases from V and 6 bases from J; bases unmatched to any gene: 23. Germline CDR1 and CDR2: SGHDT and YYEEEE. The CDR3 has 19 amino acids. CDR3 sequence reads: CASSHEHRGTSERRGEQYF. For the CDR3, the DNA is TGTGCCAGCAGTCATGAACATAGAGGGACTAGCGAAAGACGTGGCGAGCAGTACTTC.

V gene TRBV19 combines with J gene TRBJ2-1; 8 bases fit TRBD1. The CDR3 is 14 residues long. In germline, CDR1 is LNHDA, CDR2 SQIVND (reference sequence). J lost 6 bases, V lost 7 bases, and 8 bases had no gene match. The CDR3 region has the DNA TGTGCCAGTACTGGTCAGGGGGCCGGCAATGAGCAGTTCTTC. This codes for CASTGQGAGNEQFF.

The V call is TRBV27, the J call TRBJ1-6; D unresolved. The CDR3 runs 14 residues. V shed 3 bases and J shed 7 bases, with 10 bases lying between them. Germline-derived CDR1 and CDR2 are MNHEY and SMNVEV (reference sequence). CDR3 bases: TGTGCCAGCAGTTTTGGTACCGAGAATTCACCCCTCCACTTT. This translates into CASSFGTENSPLHF.

The rearrangement uses TRBV2 and TRBJ1-3; D is uncertain. The germline V gene encodes CDR1 SNHLY and CDR2 FYNNEI. The CDR3 is made up of 15 amino acids. V lost 5 bases and J lost 0, with 11 bases in between. The DNA for the CDR3 is TGTGCCAGCAGTCCAAGCACTTACTCTGGAAACACCATATATTTT. Amino acid sequence: CASSPSTYSGNTIYF.

The V and J genes are TRBV12-3 or TRBV12-4 and TRBJ2-2; 7 bases are shared with TRBD1. The J segment lost 6 bases and the V segment lost 5 bases, leaving 3 bases of the junction unmatched. The CDR3 is 13 amino acids. The DNA of the CDR3 is TGTGCCAGCAGTCCGCAGGGGGCCGGGGAGCTGTTTTTT. This encodes CASSPQGAGELFF.

The chain has TRBV6-6 and TRBJ2-3; a weak D match, TRBD2 (6 bases). Germline assignment: CDR1 MNHNY and CDR2 SVGAGI (reference sequence). Trimming took off 8 bases at V and 0 bases at J, with 12 bases between the two ends. This CDR3 is 14 amino acids long. The CDR3: CASCRDSSTDTQYF. CDR3 sequence (DNA): TGTGCCAGCTGCAGGGACTCTAGCACAGATACGCAGTATTTT.

V usage is TRBV20-1 and J usage is TRBJ1-2; weak D call: TRBD1 (6 bases). V was pared by 6 bases and J by 2 bases, with 16 bases between. The CDR3 contains 14 residues. Per germline, CDR1 DFQATT and CDR2 SNEGSKA (reference sequence). CDR3 bases: TGCAGTGCGAGTAGACAGGAGACGAACTATGGCTACACCTTC. Amino acids: CSASRQETNYGYTF.

The chain links TRBV27 to TRBJ2-2, with TRBD2 matching over 9 bases. Germline lookup yields CDR1 MNHEY and CDR2 SMNVEV (reference sequence). The CDR3 is made up of 16 amino acids. V dropped 6 bases and J dropped 2; count of bases not matched to a gene: 7. The CDR3 reads CASSGGAGGNTGELFF. CDR3 bases: TGTGCCAGCAGCGGGGGAGCGGGGGGAAACACCGGGGAGCTGTTTTTT.

This rearrangement joins TRBV29-1 to TRBJ1-1; TRBD1 might be the D (6 bases). V was cut by 4 bases and J by 4 bases, with 13 bases left in between. CDR1 is SQVTM and CDR2 is ANQGSEA in the germline V gene. This CDR3 is built from 13 residues. The CDR3, as DNA: TGCAGCGTTGGCCAGGGGATCATCACTGAAGCTTTCTTT. Its protein product is CSVGQGIITEAFF.

This rearrangement joins TRBV5-4 to TRBJ1-1; D uncertain. Deletions cut 0 bases from V and 0 bases from J, with 9 bases between. This CDR3 is 15 amino acids long. From germline, CDR1 is SGHNT and CDR2 YYREEE (reference sequence). CDR3 sequence: CASSLEPTMNTEAFF. For the CDR3, the DNA is TGTGCCAGCAGCTTGGAACCAACAATGAACACTGAAGCTTTCTTT.

This clone was found once. The V call is TRBV29-1, the J call TRBJ1-1; D remains unclear. Germline CDR1 is SQVTM and CDR2 is ANQGSEA. Trimming removed 4 bases from V and 0 bases from J, with 9 bases in between. CDR3 size: 13 residues. The CDR3 region is CSVVWSMNTEAFF. In nucleotides, the CDR3 is TGCAGCGTTGTCTGGAGTATGAACACTGAAGCTTTCTTT.

The chain links TRBV5-5 to TRBJ1-6, with 10 nucleotides matching TRBD1. This CDR3 spans 15 amino acids. Germline-derived CDR1 and CDR2 are SGHKS and YYEKEE (reference sequence). Unmatched junction bases numbered 4, after V lost 0 bases and J lost 10 bases. DNA of the CDR3: TGTGCCAGCAGCTTGGGGACAGGGGGTATCTCACCCCTCCACTTT. This gives the protein CASSLGTGGISPLHF.

The chain employs TRBV7-2 and TRBJ1-2, with 8 bases lining up with TRBD1. Per germline, CDR1 SGHTA and CDR2 FQGNSA. J lost 3 bases, V lost 8 bases, and 8 bases had no gene match. There are 14 residues in the CDR3. The CDR3 spells CASAGDRSHYGYTF. The CDR3 DNA is TGTGCCAGCGCCGGGGACAGGTCGCACTATGGCTACACCTTC.

In its sample, this clone was seen once. The J gene is TRBJ1-5, the V gene TRBV6-5; 9 nucleotides match TRBD1. From germline, CDR1 is MNHEY and CDR2 SVGAGI. The CDR3 covers 14 residues. Unmatched junction bases numbered 2, after V lost 6 bases and J lost 2 bases. The CDR3 DNA reads as TGTGCCAGCAGGAGGGACAGGGGCAATCAGCCCCAGCATTTT. The encoded protein is CASRRDRGNQPQHF.

The chain is built from TRBV19 and TRBJ2-1; a weak D match, TRBD2 (6 bases). This CDR3 comprises 16 residues. Trimming left V 4 bases short and J 1 base short, with 14 bases between. Germline V gives CDR1 LNHDA, CDR2 SQIVND (reference sequence). Written as DNA, the CDR3 is TGTGCCAGTAGTAACCTCCGACTAGATTCCTACAATGAGCAGTTCTTC. This translates into CASSNLRLDSYNEQFF.

This clone was observed a single time. This sample also contains other DNA sequences that code for the same CDR3. The chain links TRBV18 to TRBJ2-7, with D possibly matching TRBD2 (5 bases). V lost 3 bases and J 0 bases, leaving 12 bases between the germline ends. This CDR3 has 15 residues. The germline V gene encodes CDR1 KGHSH and CDR2 LQKENI. Here the CDR3 DNA reads TGTGCCAGCTCACCGCCAGCGGATAGCTCCTACGAGCAGTACTTC. It codes for CASSPPADSSYEQYF.

This sequence joins TRBV24-1 and TRBJ2-5; 9 bases are shared with TRBD2. CDR3 length: 16 residues. V trimming: 4 bases; J trimming: 1 base; junction bases outside the gene matches: 6. The germline V gene has CDR1 KGHDR and CDR2 SFDVKD. This CDR3 reads CATSESSGRPQETQYF. As DNA, the CDR3 is TGTGCCACCAGTGAATCAAGCGGGAGGCCCCAAGAGACCCAGTACTTC.

The CDR3 spells CSVGDRASYTF. CDR3 coding DNA: TGCAGCGTTGGGGACAGGGCGAGCTACACCTTC. J is TRBJ1-2 and V is TRBV29-1, with 9 nucleotides matching TRBD1. After removal of 4 bases from V and 9 bases from J, the junction contained 3 bases not matched to a gene. In germline, CDR1 is SQVTM, CDR2 ANQGSEA. This CDR3 contains 11 residues.

The chain uses TRBV19 and TRBJ1-2; 8 positions match TRBD1. Per germline, CDR1 LNHDA and CDR2 SQIVND (reference sequence). V was clipped by 4 bases and J by 1 base; unmatched bases: 8. This CDR3 region has 16 residues. In DNA, the CDR3 is TGTGCCAGTAGTACCCGGACAGGGCAGGGTAACTATGGCTACACCTTC. This encodes CASSTRTGQGNYGYTF.

The genes are TRBV4-1 and TRBJ1-5, with D unresolved. The V end lost 1 base, the J end lost 7 bases, and 29 bases lay between the germline ends. Looked up from germline, CDR1 is MGHRA and CDR2 is YSYEKL. This CDR3 comprises 20 residues. CDR3 bases: TGCGCCAGCAGCCAAGCATCCCCAGGCCTCATATTCTCCGGCGGGCAGCCCCAGCATTTT. Protein: CASSQASPGLIFSGGQPQHF.

The chain employs TRBV4-1 and TRBJ2-1; D perhaps matches TRBD2 (6 bases). The CDR3 runs 15 residues. The germline V and J ends were trimmed by 0 bases and 0 bases, with 6 bases remaining between them. CDR1 and CDR2 from the germline V gene are MGHRA and YSYEKL. The CDR3 nucleotides are TGCGCCAGCAGCCAAGATAGCGGCTCCTACAATGAGCAGTTCTTC. This codes for CASSQDSGSYNEQFF.

This chain joins TRBV24-1 and TRBJ2-2; 11 bases fit TRBD2. V shed 2 bases and J 7 bases; nucleotides not matched to a gene: 17. The germline V gene encodes CDR1 KGHDR and CDR2 SFDVKD. The CDR3 extends over 20 amino acids. CDR3: CATSDSSRLSETSGIGELFF. Here the CDR3 DNA reads TGTGCCACCAGTGATTCAAGCAGGTTATCGGAGACTAGCGGGATCGGGGAGCTGTTTTTT.

J is TRBJ2-7 and V is TRBV10-3, with 11 bases that match TRBD2. Germline CDR1 reads ENHRY; CDR2 reads SYGVKD. Germline trimming cut 6 bases from V and 3 bases from J; bases unmatched to any gene: 1. The CDR3 has 13 amino acids. CDR3 in DNA: TGTGCCATCAGGGGGACTAGCGGCTACGAGCAGTACTTC. Protein: CAIRGTSGYEQYF.

The genes are TRBV28 and TRBJ2-3; TRBD1 agrees at 8 bases. Germline lookup yields CDR1 MDHEN and CDR2 SYDVKM. The trim removed 8 bases at V and 3 bases at J, leaving 10 bases unmatched. This CDR3 contains 15 residues. The CDR3 bases are TGTGCCAGCGGTAACAGGGGGGTGGGAACAGATACGCAGTATTTT. Its translation: CASGNRGVGTDTQYF.

This sequence joins TRBV18 and TRBJ1-1, with TRBD1 identical over 10 bases. V lost 5 bases and J lost 4; bases outside the gene matches: 1. Germline values: CDR1 KGHSH, CDR2 LQKENI. The CDR3 runs 13 residues. CDR3 nucleotide sequence: TGTGCCAGCTCATGGGACAGGGGCACTGAAGCTTTCTTT. Protein sequence: CASSWDRGTEAFF. Supplemented by reference TRBV18 and TRBJ1-1, the full variable domain reads NAGVMQNPRHLVRRRGQEARLRCSPMKGHSHVYWYRQLPEEGLKFMVYLQKENIIDESGMPKERFSAEFPKEGPSILRIQQVVRGDSAAYFCASSWDRGTEAFFGQGTRLTVV.

The V call is TRBV30, the J call TRBJ2-1, with 7 bases fitting TRBD2. The CDR3 spans 15 residues. Germline V gene sequence: CDR1 GTSNPN, CDR2 SVGIG (reference sequence). J was trimmed by 3 bases and V by 0 bases; bases with no gene match: 5. The CDR3 DNA reads TGTGCCTGGAGTGTCCGGCGGGAGAGCTACAATGAGCAGTTCTTC. It yields the protein CAWSVRRESYNEQFF.

This chain connects TRBV5-1 to TRBJ1-2, with 7 nucleotides matching TRBD1. V lost 4 bases, J lost 4 bases, and 4 bases stayed unmatched. Germline CDR1 reads SGHRS; CDR2 reads YFSETQ. This CDR3 comprises 13 residues. For the CDR3, the DNA is TGCGCCAGCAGCAAGGGGACAGTCTATGGCTACACCTTC. This codes for CASSKGTVYGYTF.

V is TRBV27 and J is TRBJ2-7, with 9 bases that match TRBD2. The J segment lost 6 bases and the V segment lost 6 bases, leaving 12 bases of the junction unmatched. CDR1 MNHEY and CDR2 SMNVEV come from the germline V gene (reference sequence). The CDR3 length is 15 residues. The CDR3 nucleotides read TGTGCCAGCAGAGTCCGCGGAGCGGGAGGTGGCGAGCAGTACTTC. This gives the protein CASRVRGAGGGEQYF.

The J gene is TRBJ2-7, the V gene TRBV5-1; D is unclear. V was shortened by 2 bases and J by 4 bases, with 10 bases between the two germline ends. Germline lookup yields CDR1 SGHRS and CDR2 YFSETQ. The CDR3 covers 13 residues. The CDR3 here is CASSLATAYEQYF. CDR3 DNA: TGCGCCAGCAGCTTAGCCACAGCATACGAGCAGTACTTC.

The V gene is TRBV9, the J gene TRBJ1-3; 7 nucleotides match TRBD1. V was clipped by 0 bases and J by 0 bases; unmatched bases: 3. The CDR3 spans 16 residues. The germline CDR1 and CDR2 sequences are SGDLS and YYNGEE. The CDR3 loop is CASSVGDSSSGNTIYF. In DNA, the CDR3 is TGTGCCAGCAGCGTAGGGGACAGCTCCTCTGGAAACACCATATATTTT. The full variable domain, with the rest looked up from reference TRBV9 and TRBJ1-3, is DSGVTQTPKHLITATGQRVTLRCSPRSGDLSVYWYQQSLDQGLQFLIQYYNGEERAKGNILERFSAQQFPDLHSELNLSSLELGDSALYFCASSVGDSSSGNTIYFGEGSWLTVV.